The 12 T cell receptor beta chains presented below share a single source sample, sequenced in a study of blood T cell repertoires in COVID-19. TCRdb keeps only in-frame clones here, not all; method: immunoSEQ multiplex PCR. The sample has around 60,000 clones; around 90% are singletons. Sequencing used peripheral blood. The receptors come from a man aged 60 to 75 with active COVID-19.

The V and J genes are TRBV6-6 and TRBJ2-7, with 7 bases matching TRBD1. CDR3 length equals 13 residues. Germline loops: CDR1 MNHNY, CDR2 SVGAGI (reference sequence). The J segment lost 6 bases and the V segment lost 4 bases, leaving 6 bases of the junction unmatched. The CDR3 spells CASSSTGAREQYF. The DNA of the CDR3 is TGTGCCAGCAGTTCCACAGGGGCGCGCGAGCAGTACTTC.

The chain employs TRBV7-9 and TRBJ2-2; 13 bases agree with TRBD2. The CDR3 is 19 amino acids. The germline V gene encodes CDR1 SEHNR and CDR2 FQNEAQ (reference sequence). V gave up 5 bases and J gave up 6 bases; unmatched junction bases: 15. The CDR3, as DNA: TGTGCCAGCAGCCTGGACAGACCGGGACTAGCGGGATTGGCCGGGGAGCTGTTTTTT. This gives the protein CASSLDRPGLAGLAGELFF.

Worth noting for this clone: No conserved phenylalanine or tryptophan is present at the end of the CDR3, so a read error is the likely explanation. The DNA is left out, because the CDR3 cannot be placed on it with certainty; the CDR3 is given as TCRdb lists it. The chain uses TRBV27 and TRBJ1-2. The CDR3 region is 10 residues in length, termini included. The germline V gene has CDR1 MNHEY and CDR2 SMNVEV (reference sequence). CDR3 sequence reads: CASSNHAGRT.

The rearrangement joins TRBV9 to TRBJ2-5; possibly TRBD2 for D (5 bases). V lost 2 bases and J 2 bases, leaving 7 bases between the germline ends. Germline loops: CDR1 SGDLS, CDR2 YYNGEE. The CDR3 is made up of 13 amino acids. This chain's CDR3 is CASSVTGQETQYF. The CDR3, as DNA: TGTGCCAGCAGCGTTACGGGGCAAGAGACCCAGTACTTC.

The CDR3 DNA follows: TGTGCCACCTCGGACAGCTTGAACACTGAAGCTTTCTTT. The encoded protein is CATSDSLNTEAFF. This chain links TRBV6-5 with TRBJ1-1; D is perhaps TRBD1 (6 bases). The CDR3 is 13 amino acids. V was clipped by 10 bases and J by 0 bases, with 12 bases between them. CDR1 and CDR2 (germline): MNHEY, SVGAGI.

The chain uses TRBV30 and TRBJ1-1; TRBD1 is a possible D gene (6 bases). V lost 4 bases and J lost 5, with 14 bases in between. The CDR3 contains 13 residues. Germline-derived CDR1 and CDR2 are GTSNPN and SVGIG (reference sequence). CDR3 region: CAWMGNQGTEAFF. CDR3 bases: TGTGCCTGGATGGGGAACCAGGGGACTGAAGCTTTCTTT.

This clone appeared once. This chain joins TRBV3-1 (or the pseudogene TRBV3-2) and TRBJ1-5, with 8 bases fitting TRBD1. With 4 bases clipped from V and 5 bases from J, the junction kept 4 bases outside the gene matches. From germline, CDR1 is LGHDT and CDR2 YNNKEL (reference sequence). The CDR3 runs to 14 residues. The CDR3 DNA is TGTGCCAGCAGCCCGACAGGGGCGTATCAGCCCCAGCATTTT. Protein: CASSPTGAYQPQHF.

The chain combines TRBV19 with TRBJ2-4; D gene ambiguous. CDR3 length: 15 amino acids. Trimming left V 3 bases short and J 0 bases short, with 9 bases between. The germline gives CDR1 LNHDA, CDR2 SQIVND (reference sequence). The CDR3 coding sequence is TGTGCCAGTAGTATTTCTGTACTAGCCAAAAACATTCAGTACTTC. Its translation: CASSISVLAKNIQYF.

The chain uses TRBV5-1 and TRBJ2-3, with D possibly TRBD2 on 5 matching bases. V lost 4 bases, J lost 1 base, and 16 bases lay in between. Germline assignment: CDR1 SGHRS and CDR2 YFSETQ. This CDR3 is built from 16 residues. The DNA of the CDR3 is TGCGCCAGCAGCCCTGAACTAGTGCCCCGCACAGATACGCAGTATTTT. Translated, it gives CASSPELVPRTDTQYF.

The chain combines TRBV19 with TRBJ1-1, with D unclear. The germline CDR1 and CDR2 sequences are LNHDA and SQIVND (reference sequence). The CDR3 extends over 13 amino acids. V lost 5 bases and J 5 bases, leaving 12 bases between the germline ends. The DNA for the CDR3 is TGTGCCAGTAGTGTTGACCGGCGGACTGAAGCTTTCTTT. Translated, it gives CASSVDRRTEAFF.

This chain links TRBV6-1 with TRBJ1-1; no definite D call. In germline, CDR1 is MNHNS, CDR2 SASEGT. CDR3 length: 16 amino acids. Trimming took 4 bases from V and 3 from J, leaving 18 bases between them. The CDR3 nucleotides are TGTGCCAGCAGTGGTCTCCGAAAACTTACGGACACTGAAGCTTTCTTT. Residues: CASSGLRKLTDTEAFF.

The V gene is TRBV9, the J gene TRBJ2-6; possibly TRBD1 for D (6 bases). The ends were cut back, 4 bases at V and 0 bases at J, with 11 bases in the middle. The CDR3 is 16 residues long. CDR1 is SGDLS, CDR2 YYNGEE, per germline. CDR3 in DNA: TGTGCCAGCAGCTCCGACAGGAGCTCTGGGGCCAACGTCCTGACTTTC. This translates into CASSSDRSSGANVLTF. Combining the CDR3 with reference TRBV9 and TRBJ2-6 gives the whole variable domain DSGVTQTPKHLITATGQRVTLRCSPRSGDLSVYWYQQSLDQGLQFLIQYYNGEERAKGNILERFSAQQFPDLHSELNLSSLELGDSALYFCASSSDRSSGANVLTFGAGSRLTVL.